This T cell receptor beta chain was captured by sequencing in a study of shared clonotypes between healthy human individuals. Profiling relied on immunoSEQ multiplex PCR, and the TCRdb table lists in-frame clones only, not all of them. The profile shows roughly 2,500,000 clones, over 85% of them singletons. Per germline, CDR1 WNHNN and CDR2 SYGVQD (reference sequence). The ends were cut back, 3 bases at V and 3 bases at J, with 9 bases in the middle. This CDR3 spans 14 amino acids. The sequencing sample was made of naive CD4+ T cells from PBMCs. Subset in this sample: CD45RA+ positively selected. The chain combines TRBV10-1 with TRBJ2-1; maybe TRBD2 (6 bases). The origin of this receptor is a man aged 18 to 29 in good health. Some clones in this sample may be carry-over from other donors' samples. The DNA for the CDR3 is TGCGCCAGCAGTGAACCGGGACTCTACAATGAGCAGTTCTTC. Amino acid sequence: CASSEPGLYNEQFF.